One sample yielded the 20 T cell receptor beta chains listed below, sequenced in a study of blood T cell repertoires in COVID-19. TCRdb keeps only in-frame clones here, not all; method: immunoSEQ multiplex PCR. The repertoire consists of some 330,000 clones, with around 86% occurring once and the leading ten covering about 5%. Sequences were obtained from PBMCs or T cells enriched from blood (not recorded which). The receptor source for this set is a woman aged 50 to 60 who had recovered from COVID-19.

This chain connects TRBV7-9 to TRBJ1-2; no firm D call. The CDR3 runs 15 residues. Germline CDR1 and CDR2: SEHNR and FQNEAQ (reference sequence). Trimming cost V 5 bases and J 8 bases, with 21 bases left between them. The CDR3 DNA is TGTGCCAGCAGCCCGCCCCAGTCGGGATCGGGCGGCTACACCTTC. Residues: CASSPPQSGSGGYTF.

The chain uses TRBV4-2 and TRBJ2-3; 14 positions agree with TRBD2. Unmatched junction bases numbered 8, after V lost 0 bases and J lost 0 bases. Per the germline V gene, CDR1 is LGHNA and CDR2 is YNFKEQ. The CDR3 extends over 20 amino acids. This CDR3 is CASSQDPRLAGGASTDTQYF. As DNA, the CDR3 is TGTGCCAGCAGCCAAGATCCCAGACTAGCGGGGGGGGCTAGCACAGATACGCAGTATTTT.

The chain couples TRBV30 to TRBJ1-1; a possible D gene is TRBD1 (6 bases). Germline CDR1 and CDR2: GTSNPN and SVGIG (reference sequence). Trimming took 2 bases from V and 0 from J, leaving 7 bases between them. The CDR3 has 13 amino acids. The CDR3, as DNA: TGTGCCTGGAGTCAGGGGATGAACACTGAAGCTTTCTTT. Translated: CAWSQGMNTEAFF.

The chain carries TRBV2 and TRBJ2-1; the match to TRBD1 covers 7 bases. V shed 7 bases and J 1 base; nucleotides not matched to a gene: 7. The CDR3 runs 15 residues. From germline, CDR1 is SNHLY and CDR2 FYNNEI. The DNA for the CDR3 is TGTGCCAGCACTATAGGGACAGCTTCCTACAATGAGCAGTTCTTC. Protein product: CASTIGTASYNEQFF.

V is TRBV6-5 and J is TRBJ1-1; 8 positions agree with TRBD1. V dropped 6 bases and J dropped 4; count of bases not matched to a gene: 4. The CDR3 spans 13 residues. Germline V gene lookup returns CDR1 MNHEY and CDR2 SVGAGI. The CDR3 region is CASRATGGTEAFF. CDR3 nucleotide sequence: TGTGCCAGCAGAGCTACAGGGGGCACTGAAGCTTTCTTT.

The chain uses TRBV18 and TRBJ1-6; 8 bases match TRBD1. The junction had 12 bases not matched to a gene; V was cut back by 4 bases and J by 10 bases. CDR3 length: 16 residues. Germline V gene data show CDR1 as KGHSH and CDR2 as LQKENI. The CDR3: CASSRLQGADGSPLHF. The CDR3 coding sequence is TGTGCCAGCTCACGTCTTCAGGGGGCGGATGGGTCACCCCTCCACTTT.

The table lists this clone with a few counts. The chain links TRBV23-1 to TRBJ2-7, with D maybe TRBD1 (6 bases). TRBV23-1 belongs to the ORF category, with a function that is uncertain. The ends were cut back, 2 bases at V and 4 bases at J, with 21 bases in the middle. The CDR3 sequence is 17 residues long. CDR3 residues: CASSQPDRIPHAYEQYF. In nucleotides, the CDR3 is TGCGCCAGCAGTCAACCGGACAGAATCCCACATGCTTACGAGCAGTACTTC.

This clone was seen more than once but under ten times. V and J are TRBV11-3 and TRBJ1-6, with 10 bases aligning to TRBD1. The V gene end was trimmed by 7 bases and the J gene end by 7 bases; junction bases not matched to a gene: 10. This CDR3 is built from 16 residues. Germline loops: CDR1 SGHNT, CDR2 YENEEA. CDR3 DNA sequence: TGTGCCAGCACCACGGTGCGGACAGGGGGAAATTCACCCCTCCACTTT. Translated: CASTTVRTGGNSPLHF.

This clone occurred once. V and J are TRBV4-3 and TRBJ2-7, with TRBD1 matching 7 bases. CDR3 length: 14 amino acids. From germline, CDR1 is LGHNA and CDR2 YSLEER. The junction had 6 bases not matched to a gene; V was cut back by 4 bases and J by 3 bases. CDR3 residues: CASSLDRAVYEQYF. CDR3 bases: TGCGCCAGCAGCCTCGACAGGGCGGTCTACGAGCAGTACTTC.

The chain carries TRBV5-1 and TRBJ1-4; D is possibly TRBD1 (6 bases). This CDR3 region has 15 residues. CDR1 SGHRS and CDR2 YFSETQ come from the germline V gene. V was shortened by 4 bases and J by 2 bases, with 12 bases between the two germline ends. CDR3 loop: CASSTAGATNEKLFF. The CDR3 DNA reads TGCGCCAGCAGCACAGCAGGGGCCACTAATGAAAAACTGTTTTTT.

This chain connects TRBV5-1 to TRBJ1-6; TRBD1 aligns across 7 bases. There are 14 residues in the CDR3. CDR1 is SGHRS and CDR2 is YFSETQ in the germline V gene. Losses at the gene ends were 6 bases for V and 7 bases for J; bases not matched to a gene: 7. CDR3 sequence (DNA): TGCGCCAGCACGTCCGGGACAGCGAATTCACCCCTCCACTTT. Protein: CASTSGTANSPLHF.

This chain connects TRBV10-3 to TRBJ1-3; D is uncertain. CDR1 is ENHRY and CDR2 is SYGVKD in the germline V gene. V lost 6 bases and J 0 bases, leaving 6 bases between the germline ends. The CDR3 is made up of 13 amino acids. The CDR3 region has the DNA TGTGCCATCAGCAGCGTCTCTGGAAACACCATATATTTT. Its translation: CAISSVSGNTIYF.

The V call is TRBV7-9, the J call TRBJ1-2; no definite D call. The length of the CDR3 is 16 residues. The germline V gene encodes CDR1 SEHNR and CDR2 FQNEAQ (reference sequence). V dropped 3 bases and J dropped 0 bases, with 14 bases sitting between them. The CDR3 DNA follows: TGTGCCAGCAGCTTTGCGTCTCAGGTAGCTAACTATGGCTACACCTTC. It codes for CASSFASQVANYGYTF.

V gene TRBV24-1 combines with J gene TRBJ2-1, with 11 positions matching TRBD2. There are 15 residues in the CDR3. J gave up 12 bases and V 2 bases, and 8 bases lay outside the gene matches. Per the germline V gene, CDR1 is KGHDR and CDR2 is SFDVKD. The CDR3 loop reads CATSDSGLAGIRQFF. The CDR3 DNA reads TGTGCCACCAGTGATTCCGGACTAGCGGGCATAAGGCAGTTCTTC.

The chain combines TRBV7-9 with TRBJ2-1; TRBD2 aligns across 11 bases. The junction had 19 bases not matched to a gene; V was cut back by 10 bases and J by 5 bases. The germline CDR1 and CDR2 sequences are SEHNR and FQNEAQ (reference sequence). The CDR3 has 18 residues. The CDR3 here is CAIGSPRIGTSGDNEQFF. For the CDR3, the DNA is TGTGCCATCGGCTCGCCCCGAATAGGGACTAGCGGAGACAATGAGCAGTTCTTC. The whole variable domain, remainder taken from reference TRBV7-9 and TRBJ2-1, is DTGVSQNPRHKITKRGQNVTFRCDPISEHNRLYWYRQTLGQGPEFLTYFQNEAQLEKSRLLSDRFSAERPKGSFSTLEIQRTEQGDSAMYLCAIGSPRIGTSGDNEQFFGPGTRLTVL.

This chain connects TRBV29-1 to TRBJ2-7; D might be TRBD2 (7 bases). V gave up 5 bases and J gave up 2 bases, with 16 bases separating them. The germline gives CDR1 SQVTM, CDR2 ANQGSEA. This CDR3 contains 14 residues. The CDR3 loop reads CSVRRGGGTYEQYF. The CDR3, as DNA: TGCAGCGTTCGGCGAGGGGGGGGTACCTACGAGCAGTACTTC.

This clone was seen a few times. The chain combines TRBV5-1 with TRBJ1-1; the D gene is possibly TRBD1 (6 bases). Germline-derived CDR1 and CDR2 are SGHRS and YFSETQ. CDR3 length: 13 residues. Deletions cut 5 bases from V and 4 bases from J, with 12 bases between. The DNA for the CDR3 is TGCGCCAGCAGTGTGCAGGGGTCCACTGAAGCTTTCTTT. It yields the protein CASSVQGSTEAFF.

This chain uses TRBV18 with TRBJ1-1; D unresolved. Germline-derived CDR1 and CDR2 are KGHSH and LQKENI. The ends were cut back, 3 bases at V and 10 bases at J, with 12 bases in the middle. The CDR3 length is 12 residues. CDR3 sequence reads: CASSPSDGGAFF. DNA for the CDR3: TGTGCCAGCTCACCCTCAGACGGAGGAGCTTTCTTT.

The chain joins TRBV5-1 to TRBJ1-2; tentatively, D is TRBD1 (5 bases). Between the trimmed V and J ends, which lost 4 bases and 2 bases, there was a span of 9 bases. The CDR3 sequence is 13 residues long. Germline V lookup: CDR1 SGHRS, CDR2 YFSETQ. CDR3 bases: TGCGCCAGCAGCCCGGGGGAGAACTATGGCTACACCTTC. Protein sequence: CASSPGENYGYTF.

In DNA form, the CDR3 reads TGTGCCAGCAGGCGGGAGGGATCACCCCTCCACTTT. This translates into CASRREGSPLHF. This chain uses TRBV2 with TRBJ1-6; D gene ambiguous. V was clipped by 6 bases and J by 10 bases, with 10 bases between them. Germline V gene data show CDR1 as SNHLY and CDR2 as FYNNEI. CDR3 length equals 12 residues. The complete variable domain, with remaining parts taken from reference TRBV2 and TRBJ1-6, reads EPEVTQTPSHQVTQMGQEVILRCVPISNHLYFYWYRQILGQKVEFLVSFYNNEISEKSEIFDDQFSVERPDGSNFTLKIRSTKLEDSAMYFCASRREGSPLHFGNGTRLTVT.